Listed below are T cell receptor beta chains from one sample, sequenced in a study of PD-L1 blockade in urothelial cancer. Some clones are missing from TCRdb's copy, which holds only in-frame ones; the method was immunoSEQ multiplex PCR. The sample lists 29,000 or so clones, 80% to 85% occurring once. Sequences were derived from PBMCs, sampled around atezolizumab (anti-PD-L1) treatment. These receptor sequences come from a man aged 65 to 79 with urothelial cancer. The CDR3 runs from the conserved cysteine through the conserved F or W. A D gene is named only where the DNA matches it firmly. The size entry is marked missing in some rows and otherwise reads once, few, many or a size class.

j_gene,v_gene,abundance,d_gene,CDR3aa,CDR3nt
TRBJ2-7,TRBV5-6,NA,TRBD1,CASSLAGTGVRDEQYF,TGTGCCAGCAGCTTGGCCGGGACAGGGGTTAGGGACGAGCAGTACTTC
TRBJ2-6,TRBV28,NA,TRBD2,CASRYSGASSGANVLTF,TGTGCCAGCAGATATAGCGGGGCAAGCTCTGGGGCCAACGTCCTGACTTTC
TRBJ2-7,TRBV4-1,once,TRBD1,CASSLRTGSSYEQYF,TGCGCCAGCAGCCTCAGGACAGGGTCCTCCTACGAGCAGTACTTC
TRBJ2-7,TRBV7-3,NA,TRBD2,CASSPSGGTREQYF,TGTGCCAGCAGCCCTAGCGGGGGTACGAGGGAGCAGTACTTC
TRBJ2-1,TRBV15,NA,NA,CATSSLQDYSYNEQFF,TGTGCCACCAGCTCCTTGCAGGACTACTCCTACAATGAGCAGTTCTTC
TRBJ2-7,TRBV10-3,NA,TRBD2,CAIRGISELAVGEQYF,TGTGCCATCAGGGGGATTTCGGAACTAGCGGTAGGGGAGCAGTACTTC
TRBJ1-4,TRBV2,once,NA,CASSVSQGGSEKLFF,TGTGCCAGCAGTGTGAGCCAGGGAGGAAGTGAAAAACTGTTTTTT
TRBJ1-1,TRBV30,few,NA,CAWKPVRGAGAEAFF,TGTGCCTGGAAGCCCGTTAGGGGTGCGGGGGCCGAAGCTTTCTTT
TRBJ1-1,TRBV7-6,few,NA,CASSPGGTEAFF,TGTGCCAGCAGCCCCGGGGGCACTGAAGCTTTCTTT
TRBJ2-1,TRBV4-2,NA,NA,CASSQLSAGEQFF,TGTGCCAGCAGCCAACTTTCAGCGGGTGAGCAGTTCTTC
TRBJ2-6,TRBV10-3,NA,NA,CAISDPLRANVLTF,TGTGCCATCAGTGACCCACTAAGGGCCAACGTCCTGACTTTC
TRBJ2-4,TRBV21-1,NA,NA,CASSKRRREWGDIQYF,TGTGCCAGCAGCAAAAGAAGGCGGGAGTGGGGCGACATTCAGTACTTC
TRBJ1-1,TRBV5-1,NA,NA,CASKGSMNTEAFF,TGCGCCAGCAAAGGTAGCATGAACACTGAAGCTTTCTTT
TRBJ1-1,TRBV18,few,NA,CASSPLRQNTEAFF,TGTGCCAGCTCACCCCTTCGACAGAACACTGAAGCTTTCTTT
TRBJ2-2,TRBV9,NA,NA,CASSVRGGPGELFF,TGTGCCAGCAGCGTGAGGGGGGGGCCCGGGGAGCTGTTTTTT
TRBJ2-3,TRBV5-1,NA,NA,CASSLRFSGALSDTQYF,TGCGCCAGCAGCTTGAGGTTTAGCGGAGCGTTATCAGATACGCAGTATTTT
TRBJ1-4,TRBV30,NA,TRBD1,CAWSTRQGATNEKLFF,TGTGCCTGGAGCACAAGACAGGGTGCAACTAATGAAAAACTGTTTTTT
TRBJ2-7,TRBV5-5,NA,TRBD1,CASSLGGQGAEQYF,TGTGCCAGCAGCTTGGGGGGACAGGGGGCAGAGCAGTACTTC
TRBJ1-5,TRBV7-2,NA,TRBD1,CASSQKTGLGNQPQHF,TGTGCCAGCAGCCAAAAGACAGGGCTGGGGAATCAGCCCCAGCATTTT
TRBJ2-2,TRBV9,NA,NA,CASSVGGLPNTGELFF,TGTGCCAGCAGCGTAGGGGGACTCCCTAACACCGGGGAGCTGTTTTTT
TRBJ2-5,TRBV4-2,NA,TRBD1,CASSRRQGVQETQYF,TGTGCCAGCAGCCGACGACAGGGGGTCCAAGAGACCCAGTACTTC
TRBJ1-4,TRBV19,NA,NA,CASSIGGDGKLFF,TGTGCCAGTAGTATCGGAGGGGATGGAAAACTGTTTTTT
TRBJ1-2,TRBV27,NA,NA,CASSPKAAYGYTF,TGTGCCAGCAGCCCCAAGGCGGCCTATGGCTACACCTTC
TRBJ2-7,TRBV9,NA,NA,CASSVGHTGAVYEQYF,TGTGCCAGCAGCGTAGGACACACAGGTGCCGTCTACGAGCAGTACTTC
TRBJ1-2,TRBV5-1,NA,TRBD1,CASSKGQGSYGGYTF,TGCGCCAGCAGCAAGGGACAGGGTTCCTATGGAGGCTACACCTTC
TRBJ1-5,TRBV11-2,few,NA,CASSLSQGGQPQHF,TGTGCCAGCAGCTTATCTCAGGGCGGTCAGCCCCAGCATTTT
TRBJ2-5,TRBV4-2,NA,TRBD2,CASSQGGTSGQETQYF,TGTGCCAGCAGCCAGGGGGGGACTAGCGGACAAGAGACCCAGTACTTC
TRBJ2-1,TRBV5-6,NA,TRBD1,CASSLEGRGEQFF,TGTGCCAGCAGCTTGGAGGGCAGGGGGGAGCAGTTCTTC
TRBJ2-1,TRBV7-9,NA,NA,CASSLVQIYNEQFF,TGTGCCAGCAGCTTAGTACAGATTTACAATGAGCAGTTCTTC
TRBJ1-3,TRBV4-3,few,NA,CASSQDLARRFSGNTIYF,TGCGCCAGCAGCCAAGATTTGGCGAGGAGATTCTCTGGAAACACCATATATTTT